These 12 T cell receptor beta chains were all obtained from the same sample, sequenced in a study of T cell responses to AZD1222 COVID-19 vaccine. Profiled with immunoSEQ multiplex PCR; TCRdb holds only in-frame clones, not every one. Of roughly 130,000 clones detected, 88% appear once; the ten largest clones hold around 20%. The specimen was peripheral blood, collected on day 0 of MenACWY control vaccination. These receptor sequences come from an adult in good health.

This sequence joins TRBV29-1 and TRBJ1-1, with unresolved D. In germline, CDR1 is SQVTM, CDR2 ANQGSEA. V lost 4 bases, J lost 4 bases, and 7 bases lay in between. The CDR3 is 11 residues long. CDR3 loop: CSVAGSTEAFF. CDR3 coding DNA: TGCAGCGTTGCCGGAAGCACTGAAGCTTTCTTT.

The chain's CDR3 is CASSPGTEQETQYF. CDR3 nucleotides: TGTGCCAGCAGTCCCGGGACAGAACAAGAGACCCAGTACTTC. This chain uses TRBV27 with TRBJ2-5; 7 bases are a match to TRBD1. CDR1 MNHEY and CDR2 SMNVEV come from the germline V gene (reference sequence). Trimming removed 5 bases from V and 2 bases from J; junction bases left unmatched: 5. There are 14 residues in the CDR3.

This clone has only a few counts. This chain joins TRBV4-1 and TRBJ1-1, with D perhaps matching TRBD1 (6 bases). In germline, CDR1 is MGHRA, CDR2 YSYEKL. V was trimmed by 4 bases and J by 7 bases, leaving 10 bases between them. The CDR3 runs 12 residues. Here the CDR3 DNA reads TGCGCCAGCAGCCTCGGACAGAGTGAAGCTTTCTTT. Translation gives CASSLGQSEAFF.

The chain employs TRBV24-1 and TRBJ2-1; 9 bases fit TRBD2. Germline V gene data show CDR1 as KGHDR and CDR2 as SFDVKD. The CDR3 spans 15 residues. The V gene end was trimmed by 5 bases and the J gene end by 7 bases; junction bases not matched to a gene: 8. CDR3 sequence reads: CATSATGLAWNEQFF. For the CDR3, the DNA is TGTGCCACCAGTGCAACGGGACTAGCTTGGAATGAGCAGTTCTTC.

The gene calls are TRBV30 and TRBJ2-7; 12 bases line up with TRBD2. V trimming: 5 bases; J trimming: 6 bases; junction bases outside the gene matches: 11. The CDR3 contains 15 residues. Germline CDR1 and CDR2: GTSNPN and SVGIG (reference sequence). Here the CDR3 DNA reads TGTGCCTGGGGACTAGCGGGATTTCCGAGGGGCGAGCAGTACTTC. It translates to CAWGLAGFPRGEQYF.

The chain is built from TRBV3-1 (or the pseudogene TRBV3-2) and TRBJ2-7; TRBD2 might be the D (6 bases). The CDR3 is 14 residues long. Trimming removed 4 bases at V and 2 bases at J, with 12 bases between. Per the germline V gene, CDR1 is LGHDT and CDR2 is YNNKEL (reference sequence). The CDR3 bases are TGTGCCAGCAGCCCCGGGACTGCGGCCTACGAGCAGTACTTC. Protein sequence: CASSPGTAAYEQYF.

The chain is built from TRBV5-1 and TRBJ2-2; D is tentatively TRBD1 or TRBD2 (6 bases each). Trimming cost V 4 bases and J 3 bases, with 16 bases left between them. CDR1 is SGHRS, CDR2 YFSETQ, per germline. This CDR3 has 16 residues. The CDR3 DNA follows: TGCGCCAGCAGCCCTCAACTGAGGGGGGACACCGGGGAGCTGTTTTTT. It specifies CASSPQLRGDTGELFF.

This chain uses TRBV10-2 with TRBJ2-3, with TRBD2 matching over 14 bases. CDR1 is WSHSY, CDR2 SAAADI, per germline. The CDR3 is 16 amino acids. V was clipped by 8 bases and J by 9 bases; unmatched bases: 13. CDR3 DNA: TGCGCCAGCGGCGTCCGACTAGCGGGAGGGCCAGTGACGCAGTATTTT. It codes for CASGVRLAGGPVTQYF.

This chain links TRBV19 with TRBJ1-2; 7 nucleotides agree with TRBD1. Germline trimming cut 6 bases from V and 4 bases from J; bases unmatched to any gene: 14. Germline CDR1 and CDR2: LNHDA and SQIVND (reference sequence). The CDR3 has 16 amino acids. Written as DNA, the CDR3 is TGTGCCAGTAGCCTCGGGACAGACCCTGGTGGCTATGGCTACACCTTC. This codes for CASSLGTDPGGYGYTF.

The rearrangement uses TRBV18 and TRBJ1-1; D is perhaps TRBD1 (5 bases). V was clipped by 4 bases and J by 1 base, with 7 bases between them. CDR3 size: 13 residues. The germline V gene has CDR1 KGHSH and CDR2 LQKENI. CDR3 amino acids: CASSRGQNTEAFF. The CDR3, as DNA: TGTGCCAGCTCACGTGGACAGAACACTGAAGCTTTCTTT.

This clone has more than one count but fewer than ten. The V call is TRBV28, the J call TRBJ1-2; the D is unclear. Germline V gives CDR1 MDHEN, CDR2 SYDVKM. The V and J ends lost 7 bases and 3 bases respectively, with 15 bases between them. The CDR3 is made up of 14 amino acids. CDR3 protein: CASTPRENYYGYTF. CDR3 sequence (DNA): TGTGCCAGCACTCCCCGGGAGAACTACTATGGCTACACCTTC.

The gene calls are TRBV14 and TRBJ1-4; TRBD1 might be the D (5 bases). The V and J ends lost 6 bases and 8 bases respectively, with 10 bases between them. The CDR3 sequence is 12 residues long. Germline V gene sequence: CDR1 SGHDN, CDR2 FVKESK. The CDR3 loop is CASRDKTEKLFF. CDR3 DNA sequence: TGTGCCAGCAGGGACAAAACGGAAAAACTGTTTTTT.